This TCR beta chain was captured in a study of cytomegalovirus exposure and HLA in healthy donors. Notes on the study in general: TCR beta sequences reportedly predicted most subjects' HLA-A and HLA-B alleles accurately. The investigators catalogued 164 TCR beta chains as cytomegalovirus-associated.

The V and J ends lost 5 bases and 2 bases, in that order; junction bases with no gene match: 7. The CDR3 contains 15 residues. Germline lookup yields CDR1 SEHNR and CDR2 FQNEAQ (reference sequence). The primer mix had 60 Vbeta and 13 Jbeta primers. Profiling relied on immunoSEQ multiplex PCR, and the TCRdb table lists in-frame clones only, not all of them. This table has 100,000 or so clones, 60% to 85% appearing once. As concerns this clone: No antigen is known for it.

The chain couples TRBV7-9 to TRBJ2-3, with TRBD1 identical over 7 bases. Sequencing was performed on PBMCs. This clonotype originated in a man aged 25 to 40 in good health and CMV-seropositive. CDR3 bases: TGTGCCAGCAGCCTCCCGACAGGGCCCACAGATACGCAGTATTTT. This sequence encodes CASSLPTGPTDTQYF.